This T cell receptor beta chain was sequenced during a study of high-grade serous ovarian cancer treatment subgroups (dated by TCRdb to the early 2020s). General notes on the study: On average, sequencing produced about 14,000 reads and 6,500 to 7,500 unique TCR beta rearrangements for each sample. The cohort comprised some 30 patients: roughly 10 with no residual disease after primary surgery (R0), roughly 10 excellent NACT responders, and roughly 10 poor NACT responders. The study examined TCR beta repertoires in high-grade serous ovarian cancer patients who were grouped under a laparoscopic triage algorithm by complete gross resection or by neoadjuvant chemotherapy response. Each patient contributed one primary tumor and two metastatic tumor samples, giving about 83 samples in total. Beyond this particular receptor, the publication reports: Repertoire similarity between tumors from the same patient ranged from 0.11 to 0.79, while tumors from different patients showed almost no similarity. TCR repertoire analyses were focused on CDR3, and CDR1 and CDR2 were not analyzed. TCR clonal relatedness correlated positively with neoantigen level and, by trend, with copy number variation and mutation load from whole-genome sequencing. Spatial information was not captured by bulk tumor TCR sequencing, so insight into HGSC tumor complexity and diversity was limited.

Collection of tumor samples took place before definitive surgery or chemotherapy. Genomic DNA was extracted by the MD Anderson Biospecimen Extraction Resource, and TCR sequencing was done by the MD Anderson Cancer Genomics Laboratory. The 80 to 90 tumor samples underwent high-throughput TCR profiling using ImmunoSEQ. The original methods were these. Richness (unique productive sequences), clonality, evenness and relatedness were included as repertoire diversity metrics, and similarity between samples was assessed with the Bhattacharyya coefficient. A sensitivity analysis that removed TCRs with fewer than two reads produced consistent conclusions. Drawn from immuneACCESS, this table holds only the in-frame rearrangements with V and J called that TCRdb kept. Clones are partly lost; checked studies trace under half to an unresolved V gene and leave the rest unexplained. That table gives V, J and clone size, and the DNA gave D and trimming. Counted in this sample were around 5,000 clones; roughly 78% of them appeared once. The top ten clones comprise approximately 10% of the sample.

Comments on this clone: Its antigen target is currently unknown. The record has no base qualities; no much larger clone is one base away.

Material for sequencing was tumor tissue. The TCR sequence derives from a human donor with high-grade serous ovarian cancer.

The CDR3 protein is CASSSGQEEETQYF. The DNA sequence is as follows: TGTGCCAGCAGCTCGGGACAGGAGGAAGAGACCCAGTACTTC. The V gene is TRBV9 and the J gene is TRBJ2-5, with TRBD1 matching 8 junction bases. For CDR1 and CDR2, the germline V gene lists SGDLS and YYNGEE. V is cut back by 4 bases and J by 3 bases, with 5 bases in the junction unmatched. From the cysteine through the phenylalanine, the CDR3 covers 14 amino acids. Only the CDR3 DNA is retained, 42 bases long and in frame from the first base.